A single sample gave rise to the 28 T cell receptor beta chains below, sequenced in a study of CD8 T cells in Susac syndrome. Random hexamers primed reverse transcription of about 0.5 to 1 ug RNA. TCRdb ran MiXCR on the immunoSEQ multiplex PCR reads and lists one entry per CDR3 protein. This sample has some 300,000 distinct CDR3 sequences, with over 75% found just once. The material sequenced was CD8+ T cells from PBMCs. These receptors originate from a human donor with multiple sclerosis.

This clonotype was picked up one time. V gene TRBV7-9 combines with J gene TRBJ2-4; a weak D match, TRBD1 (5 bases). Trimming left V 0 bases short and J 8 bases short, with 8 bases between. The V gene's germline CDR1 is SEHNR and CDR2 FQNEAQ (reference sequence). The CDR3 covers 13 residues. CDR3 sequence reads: CASSLAGEDIQYF. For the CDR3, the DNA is TGTGCCAGCAGCTTAGCAGGGGAAGACATTCAGTACTTC. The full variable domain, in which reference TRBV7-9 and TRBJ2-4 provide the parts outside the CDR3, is DTGVSQNPRHKITKRGQNVTFRCDPISEHNRLYWYRQTLGQGPEFLTYFQNEAQLEKSRLLSDRFSAERPKGSFSTLEIQRTEQGDSAMYLCASSLAGEDIQYFGAGTRLSVL.

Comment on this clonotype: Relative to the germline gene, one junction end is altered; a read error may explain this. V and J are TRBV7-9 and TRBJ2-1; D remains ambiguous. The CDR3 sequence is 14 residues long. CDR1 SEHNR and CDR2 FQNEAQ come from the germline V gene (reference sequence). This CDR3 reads CASSQMGWNGLGVF. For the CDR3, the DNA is TGTGCCAGCAGCCAGATGGGGTGGAATGGGCTCGGCGTCTTC.

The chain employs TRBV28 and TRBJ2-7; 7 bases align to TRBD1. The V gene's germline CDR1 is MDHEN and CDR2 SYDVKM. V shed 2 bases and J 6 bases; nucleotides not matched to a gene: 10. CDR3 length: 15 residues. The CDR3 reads CASSLGPDRVREQYF. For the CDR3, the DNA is TGTGCCAGCAGTTTAGGCCCAGACAGGGTGCGCGAGCAGTACTTC.

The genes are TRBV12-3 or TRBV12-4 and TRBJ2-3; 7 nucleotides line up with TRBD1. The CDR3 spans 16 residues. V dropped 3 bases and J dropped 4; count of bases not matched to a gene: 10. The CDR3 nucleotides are TGTGCCAGCAGTTTTGAGGGGACAGCTCTACCAGATACGCAGTATTTT. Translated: CASSFEGTALPDTQYF.

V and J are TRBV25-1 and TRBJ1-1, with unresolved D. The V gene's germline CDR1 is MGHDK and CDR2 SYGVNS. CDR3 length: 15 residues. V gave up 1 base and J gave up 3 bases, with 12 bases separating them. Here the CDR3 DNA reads TGTGCCAGCAGTGAATTTGAAAACGCGGACACTGAAGCTTTCTTT. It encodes CASSEFENADTEAFF.

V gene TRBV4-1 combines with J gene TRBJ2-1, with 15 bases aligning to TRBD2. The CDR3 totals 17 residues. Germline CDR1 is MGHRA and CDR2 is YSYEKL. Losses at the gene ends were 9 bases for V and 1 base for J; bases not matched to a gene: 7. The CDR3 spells CASLGLAGGGSYNEQFF. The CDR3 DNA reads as TGCGCCAGTCTGGGACTAGCGGGGGGTGGATCCTACAATGAGCAGTTCTTC.

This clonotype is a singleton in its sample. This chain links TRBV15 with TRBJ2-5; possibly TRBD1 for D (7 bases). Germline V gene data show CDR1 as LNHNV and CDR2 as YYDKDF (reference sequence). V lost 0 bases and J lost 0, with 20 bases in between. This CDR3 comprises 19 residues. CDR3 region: CATSRDRPRQGGDQETQYF. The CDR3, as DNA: TGTGCCACCAGCAGAGATCGCCCTAGGCAGGGGGGAGACCAAGAGACCCAGTACTTC.

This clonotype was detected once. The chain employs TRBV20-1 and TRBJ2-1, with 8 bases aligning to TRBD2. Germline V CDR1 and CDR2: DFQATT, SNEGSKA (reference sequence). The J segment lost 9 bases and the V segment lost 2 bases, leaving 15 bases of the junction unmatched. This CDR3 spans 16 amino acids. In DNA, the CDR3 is TGCAGTGCTAGAAACATAGCGGGATTCGGGTCGGGTGAGCAGTTCTTC. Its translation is CSARNIAGFGSGEQFF.

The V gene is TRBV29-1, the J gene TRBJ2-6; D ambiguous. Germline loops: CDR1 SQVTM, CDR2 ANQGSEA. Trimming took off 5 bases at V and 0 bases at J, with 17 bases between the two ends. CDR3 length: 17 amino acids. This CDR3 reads CSVLTADARSGANVLTF. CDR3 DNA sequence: TGCAGCGTTCTAACCGCGGACGCCCGCTCTGGGGCCAACGTCCTGACTTTC.

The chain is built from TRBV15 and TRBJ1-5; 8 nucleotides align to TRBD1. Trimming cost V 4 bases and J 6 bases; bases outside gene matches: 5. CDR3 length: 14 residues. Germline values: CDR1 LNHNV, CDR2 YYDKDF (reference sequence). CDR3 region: CATSTGQGSQPQHF. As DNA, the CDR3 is TGTGCCACCAGCACAGGACAGGGTAGTCAGCCCCAGCATTTT.

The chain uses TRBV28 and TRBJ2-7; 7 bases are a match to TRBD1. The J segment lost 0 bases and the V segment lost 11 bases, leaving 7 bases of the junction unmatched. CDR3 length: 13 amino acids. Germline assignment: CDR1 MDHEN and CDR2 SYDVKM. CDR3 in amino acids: CAAAGGLSYEQYF. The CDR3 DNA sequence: TGTGCCGCAGCAGGGGGTCTCTCCTACGAGCAGTACTTC.

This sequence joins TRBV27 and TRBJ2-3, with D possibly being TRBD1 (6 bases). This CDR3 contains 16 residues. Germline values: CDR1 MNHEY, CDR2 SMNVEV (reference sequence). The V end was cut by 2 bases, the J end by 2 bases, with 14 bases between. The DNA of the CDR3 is TGTGCCAGCAGTTTAGAGAGTTCAGGGGCCACAGATACGCAGTATTTT. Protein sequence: CASSLESSGATDTQYF.

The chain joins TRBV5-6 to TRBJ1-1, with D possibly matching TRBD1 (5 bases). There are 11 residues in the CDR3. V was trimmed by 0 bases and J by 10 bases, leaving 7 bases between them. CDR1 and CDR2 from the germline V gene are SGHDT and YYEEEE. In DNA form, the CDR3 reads TGTGCCAGCAGCTTGGGCCAGGGAGCTTTCTTT. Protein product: CASSLGQGAFF.

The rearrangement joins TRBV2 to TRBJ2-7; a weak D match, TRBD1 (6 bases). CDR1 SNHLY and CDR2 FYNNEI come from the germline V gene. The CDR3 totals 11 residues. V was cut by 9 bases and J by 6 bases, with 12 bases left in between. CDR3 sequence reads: CASNTGTEQYF. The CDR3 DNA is TGTGCCAGTAATACAGGGACCGAGCAGTACTTC.

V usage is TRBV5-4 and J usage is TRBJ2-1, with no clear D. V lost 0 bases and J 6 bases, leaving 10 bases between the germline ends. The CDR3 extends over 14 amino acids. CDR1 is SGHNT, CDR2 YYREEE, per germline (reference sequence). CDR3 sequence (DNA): TGTGCCAGCAGCTTGGGGGGTGGAAGCAATGAGCAGTTCTTC. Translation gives CASSLGGGSNEQFF.

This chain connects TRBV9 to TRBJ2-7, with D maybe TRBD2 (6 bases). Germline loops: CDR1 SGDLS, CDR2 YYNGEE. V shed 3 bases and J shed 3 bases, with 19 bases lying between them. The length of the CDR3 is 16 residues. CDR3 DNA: TGTGCCAGCAGCGGTGGAGGGAGCGCGGCACTCTACGAGCAGTACTTC. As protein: CASSGGGSAALYEQYF.

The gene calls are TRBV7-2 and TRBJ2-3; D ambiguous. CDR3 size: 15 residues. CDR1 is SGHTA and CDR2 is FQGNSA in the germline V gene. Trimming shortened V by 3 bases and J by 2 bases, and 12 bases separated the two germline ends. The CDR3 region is CASSFRASFTDTQYF. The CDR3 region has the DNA TGTGCCAGCAGCTTTAGGGCCTCATTCACAGATACGCAGTATTTT.

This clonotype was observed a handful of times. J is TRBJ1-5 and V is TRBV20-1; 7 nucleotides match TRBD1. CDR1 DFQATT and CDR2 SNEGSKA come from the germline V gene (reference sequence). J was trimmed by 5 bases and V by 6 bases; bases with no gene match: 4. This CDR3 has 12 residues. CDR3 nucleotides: TGCAGTGCCAGGGGGGGTGATCAGCCCCAGCATTTT. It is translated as CSARGGDQPQHF.

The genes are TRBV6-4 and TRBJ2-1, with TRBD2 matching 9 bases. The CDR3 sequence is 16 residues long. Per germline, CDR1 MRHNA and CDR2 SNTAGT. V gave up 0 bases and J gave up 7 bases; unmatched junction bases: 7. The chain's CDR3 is CASSDSGGGASNEQFF. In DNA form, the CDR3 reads TGTGCCAGCAGTGACTCAGGCGGGGGGGCCTCGAATGAGCAGTTCTTC.

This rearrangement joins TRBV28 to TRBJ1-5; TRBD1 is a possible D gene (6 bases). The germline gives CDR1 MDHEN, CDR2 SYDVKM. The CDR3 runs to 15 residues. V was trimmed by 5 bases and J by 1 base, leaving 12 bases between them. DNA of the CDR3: TGTGCCAGCAGTGTGGGGGCGAAAAGCAATCAGCCCCAGCATTTT. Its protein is CASSVGAKSNQPQHF.

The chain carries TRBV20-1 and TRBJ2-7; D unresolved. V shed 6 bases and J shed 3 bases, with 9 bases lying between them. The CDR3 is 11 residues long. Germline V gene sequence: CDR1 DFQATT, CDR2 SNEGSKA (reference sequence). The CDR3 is CSANPGYEQYF. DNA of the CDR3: TGCAGTGCGAATCCAGGCTACGAGCAGTACTTC.

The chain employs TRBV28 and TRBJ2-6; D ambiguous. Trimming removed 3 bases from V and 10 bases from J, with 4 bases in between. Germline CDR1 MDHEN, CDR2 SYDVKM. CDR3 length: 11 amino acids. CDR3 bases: TGTGCCAGCAGTTTCGGAAACGTCCTGACTTTC. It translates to CASSFGNVLTF.

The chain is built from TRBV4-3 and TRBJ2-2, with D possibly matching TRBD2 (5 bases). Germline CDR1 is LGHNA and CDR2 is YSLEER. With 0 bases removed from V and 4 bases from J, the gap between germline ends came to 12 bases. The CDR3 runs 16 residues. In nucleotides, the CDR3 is TGCGCCAGCAGCCAAGATCGGGCGGACTTCACCGGGGAGCTGTTTTTT. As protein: CASSQDRADFTGELFF.

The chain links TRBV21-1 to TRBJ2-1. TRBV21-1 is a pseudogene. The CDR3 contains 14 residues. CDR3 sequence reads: CASSGTALVNEQFF. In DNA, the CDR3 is TGTGCCAGCAGCGGCACAGCACTTGTGAATGAGCAGTTCTTC.

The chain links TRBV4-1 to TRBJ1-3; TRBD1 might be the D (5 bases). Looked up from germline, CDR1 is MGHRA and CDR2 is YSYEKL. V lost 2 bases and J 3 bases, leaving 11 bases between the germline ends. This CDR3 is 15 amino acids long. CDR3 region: CASSQRGVGGNTIYF. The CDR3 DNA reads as TGCGCCAGCAGCCAACGGGGGGTCGGTGGAAACACCATATATTTT.

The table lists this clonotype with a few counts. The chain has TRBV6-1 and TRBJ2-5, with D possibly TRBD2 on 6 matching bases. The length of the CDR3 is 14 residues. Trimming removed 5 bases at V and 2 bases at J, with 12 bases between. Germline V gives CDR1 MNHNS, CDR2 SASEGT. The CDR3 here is CASSSTGEQETQYF. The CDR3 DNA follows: TGTGCCAGCAGTTCAACGGGGGAACAAGAGACCCAGTACTTC.

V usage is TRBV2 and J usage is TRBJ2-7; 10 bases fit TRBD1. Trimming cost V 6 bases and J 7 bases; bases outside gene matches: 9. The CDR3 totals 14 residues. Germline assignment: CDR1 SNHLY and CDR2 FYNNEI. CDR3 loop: CASRAGTGDREQYF. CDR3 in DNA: TGTGCCAGCAGGGCCGGGACAGGGGATAGGGAGCAGTACTTC.

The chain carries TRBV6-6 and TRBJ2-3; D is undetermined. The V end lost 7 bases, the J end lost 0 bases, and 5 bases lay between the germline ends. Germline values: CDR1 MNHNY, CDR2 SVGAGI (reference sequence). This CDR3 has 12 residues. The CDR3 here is CASTTSTDTQYF. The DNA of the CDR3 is TGTGCCAGCACGACTAGCACAGATACGCAGTATTTT.